This T cell receptor beta chain was sequenced in a study of a mutant IDH1 vaccine in newly diagnosed glioma. As for the study in general: Treated patients were roughly 60% male, around 40% female, mean age around 40 years. Standard pretreatment was either radiotherapy, temozolomide, or, for most, radiochemotherapy with temozolomide.

Specified time point: week 47, end of study. Alongside topical imiquimod, each dose of vaccine comprised 300 ug of mutant IDH1 20-mer peptide. The method was immunoSEQ multiplex PCR; TCRdb's version includes in-frame clones alone and lacks a portion of them. The data show fewer than 55,000 clones, with less than 70% seen just once and 4% to 5.5% held by the top ten. The study, taken as a whole, reports: Among all patients, vaccine-induced immune responses occurred in 80% to 95%.

Germline-derived CDR1 and CDR2 are SEHNR and FQNEAQ (reference sequence). V was pared by 5 bases and J by 4 bases, with 6 bases between. The length of the CDR3 is 11 residues. Details on this clone: Its matching antigen is unknown.

The rearrangement links TRBV7-9 to TRBJ2-7; D remains unclear. The sample in question was peripheral blood mononuclear cells (PBMCs), obtained from a glioma patient whose treatment included an IDH1 peptide vaccine. The sequence was collected from a man between 40 and 49 years old with glioma. Some clones in this sample may be carry-over from other donors' samples. The CDR3 sequence is CASSRSYEQYF. CDR3 sequence (DNA): TGTGCCAGCAGCCGAAGTTACGAGCAGTACTTC. Using reference TRBV7-9 and TRBJ2-7 for the parts outside the CDR3, the full variable domain is DTGVSQNPRHKITKRGQNVTFRCDPISEHNRLYWYRQTLGQGPEFLTYFQNEAQLEKSRLLSDRFSAERPKGSFSTLEIQRTEQGDSAMYLCASSRSYEQYFGPGTRLTVT.